Listed below are T cell receptor beta chains from one sample, sequenced in a study of blood T cell repertoires in COVID-19. Here immunoSEQ multiplex PCR was the method, and the copy in TCRdb shows in-frame clones only, minus some. The sample lists about 240,000 clones, about four fifths occurring once. Sequenced input: peripheral blood. The receptors derive from a woman older than 75 with COVID-19, enrolled during active disease. Both conserved end residues are part of each CDR3. Fields, in order: D gene, clone size, V gene, J gene, CDR3 protein, CDR3 DNA. The D gene is left open where the match is weak. Some rows have no size entry. The others give once, few or many, or a class for an expanded clone.

D gene: NA
clone size: NA
V gene: TRBV12-3/TRBV12-4
J gene: TRBJ2-5
CDR3 protein: CASSWGVAETQYF
CDR3 DNA: TGTGCCAGCAGTTGGGGGGTCGCGGAGACCCAGTACTTC

D gene: TRBD1
clone size: NA
V gene: TRBV19
J gene: TRBJ2-1
CDR3 protein: CAGPGTALYPSYNEQFF
CDR3 DNA: TGTGCCGGGCCCGGGACAGCTCTCTATCCCTCCTACAATGAGCAGTTCTTC

D gene: TRBD1
clone size: NA
V gene: TRBV18
J gene: TRBJ2-7
CDR3 protein: CASSRGQGTSYEQYF
CDR3 DNA: TGTGCCAGCTCACGGGGACAGGGGACCTCCTACGAGCAGTACTTC

D gene: TRBD1
clone size: NA
V gene: TRBV27
J gene: TRBJ2-2
CDR3 protein: CASSWDRDRVSAGELFF
CDR3 DNA: TGTGCCAGCAGTTGGGACCGGGACAGGGTTAGCGCCGGGGAGCTGTTTTTT

D gene: TRBD1
clone size: NA
V gene: TRBV2
J gene: TRBJ1-2
CDR3 protein: CASSLQGLITGTF
CDR3 DNA: TGTGCCAGCAGTTTACAGGGGCTTATTACGGGCACCTTC

D gene: NA
clone size: NA
V gene: TRBV7-9
J gene: TRBJ2-3
CDR3 protein: CASSLGQTDTDTQYF
CDR3 DNA: TGTGCCAGCAGCTTAGGACAGACAGACACAGATACGCAGTATTTT

D gene: TRBD1
clone size: NA
V gene: TRBV5-4
J gene: TRBJ1-1
CDR3 protein: CASKGAMNTEAFF
CDR3 DNA: TGTGCCAGCAAGGGGGCAATGAACACTGAAGCTTTCTTT

D gene: NA
clone size: NA
V gene: TRBV10-3
J gene: TRBJ1-5
CDR3 protein: CAISESSGSNQPQHF
CDR3 DNA: TGTGCCATCAGTGAGTCGTCGGGGTCTAATCAGCCCCAGCATTTT

D gene: NA
clone size: few
V gene: TRBV28
J gene: TRBJ1-1
CDR3 protein: CASRFPNGRAEAFF
CDR3 DNA: TGTGCCAGCAGATTCCCGAACGGGAGGGCTGAAGCTTTCTTT

D gene: NA
clone size: NA
V gene: TRBV3-1/TRBV3-2
J gene: TRBJ1-2
CDR3 protein: CASSQDREVWGYTF
CDR3 DNA: TGTGCCAGCAGCCAAGATAGGGAGGTTTGGGGCTACACCTTC

D gene: NA
clone size: NA
V gene: TRBV15
J gene: TRBJ1-5
CDR3 protein: CATSRAGRGYGNQPQHF
CDR3 DNA: TGTGCCACCAGCAGAGCCGGTAGGGGGTATGGCAATCAGCCCCAGCATTTT

D gene: NA
clone size: NA
V gene: TRBV4-2
J gene: TRBJ2-1
CDR3 protein: CASSQQGITYNEQFF
CDR3 DNA: TGTGCCAGCAGCCAACAGGGAATTACGTACAATGAGCAGTTCTTC

D gene: NA
clone size: NA
V gene: TRBV7-2
J gene: TRBJ2-7
CDR3 protein: CASSLTRLDEQYF
CDR3 DNA: TGTGCCAGCAGTCTGACTAGGTTAGACGAGCAGTACTTC

D gene: NA
clone size: NA
V gene: TRBV16
J gene: TRBJ2-4
CDR3 protein: CASSLQRQNIQYF
CDR3 DNA: TGTGCCAGCAGCCTTCAGCGGCAAAACATTCAGTACTTC

D gene: NA
clone size: few
V gene: TRBV4-1
J gene: TRBJ1-1
CDR3 protein: CASSQVTVNTEAFF
CDR3 DNA: TGCGCCAGCAGCCAAGTCACAGTGAACACTGAAGCTTTCTTT

D gene: TRBD2
clone size: NA
V gene: TRBV29-1
J gene: TRBJ2-1
CDR3 protein: CSVVRTSGYNEQFF
CDR3 DNA: TGCAGCGTTGTGAGGACTAGCGGTTATAATGAGCAGTTCTTC

D gene: TRBD1
clone size: few
V gene: TRBV5-6
J gene: TRBJ1-1
CDR3 protein: CASSWGTGVNTEAFF
CDR3 DNA: TGTGCCAGCAGCTGGGGGACAGGGGTGAACACTGAAGCTTTCTTT

D gene: NA
clone size: NA
V gene: TRBV12-5
J gene: TRBJ2-1
CDR3 protein: CASGLSVWGRSYNEQFF
CDR3 DNA: TGTGCTAGTGGTTTGAGCGTCTGGGGGCGGTCCTACAATGAGCAGTTCTTC

D gene: NA
clone size: NA
V gene: TRBV27
J gene: TRBJ1-3
CDR3 protein: CASSLGGVPGNTIYF
CDR3 DNA: TGTGCCAGCAGTTTAGGGGGGGTTCCTGGAAACACCATATATTTT

D gene: TRBD1
clone size: NA
V gene: TRBV2
J gene: TRBJ1-2
CDR3 protein: CASGTGTGNYGYTF
CDR3 DNA: TGTGCCAGCGGCACCGGGACAGGGAACTATGGCTACACCTTC

D gene: TRBD1
clone size: NA
V gene: TRBV5-1
J gene: TRBJ2-1
CDR3 protein: CASSLASPGQGAGEQFF
CDR3 DNA: TGCGCCAGCAGCCTCGCCTCTCCGGGACAGGGGGCGGGTGAGCAGTTCTTC

D gene: NA
clone size: NA
V gene: TRBV7-8
J gene: TRBJ1-4
CDR3 protein: CASSSSSNEKLFF
CDR3 DNA: TGTGCCAGCAGCTCCTCGTCTAATGAAAAACTGTTTTTT

D gene: NA
clone size: NA
V gene: TRBV29-1
J gene: TRBJ2-2
CDR3 protein: CSVEKGQGGAGELFF
CDR3 DNA: TGCAGCGTTGAAAAGGGACAAGGGGGGGCCGGGGAGCTGTTTTTT

D gene: NA
clone size: NA
V gene: TRBV5-1
J gene: TRBJ2-7
CDR3 protein: CASSRRGRADEQYF
CDR3 DNA: TGCGCCAGCAGCCGGAGGGGCAGGGCCGACGAGCAGTACTTC

D gene: NA
clone size: few
V gene: TRBV5-8
J gene: TRBJ1-5
CDR3 protein: CASSLLVQPQHF
CDR3 DNA: TGTGCCAGCAGCTTGTTAGTTCAGCCCCAGCATTTT

D gene: TRBD1
clone size: once
V gene: TRBV6-5
J gene: TRBJ1-4
CDR3 protein: CASSRLTGVKEKLFF
CDR3 DNA: TGTGCCAGCAGTCGTCTAACAGGGGTAAAGGAAAAACTGTTTTTT

D gene: NA
clone size: NA
V gene: TRBV5-6
J gene: TRBJ1-5
CDR3 protein: CASSLVGGTNQPQHF
CDR3 DNA: TGTGCCAGCAGCTTAGTAGGGGGTACCAATCAGCCCCAGCATTTT

D gene: NA
clone size: NA
V gene: TRBV7-9
J gene: TRBJ1-1
CDR3 protein: CASSFAVATEAFF
CDR3 DNA: TGTGCCAGCAGCTTCGCCGTGGCCACTGAAGCTTTCTTT

D gene: NA
clone size: NA
V gene: TRBV28
J gene: TRBJ1-5
CDR3 protein: CASRGAGRVGQNQPQHF
CDR3 DNA: TGTGCCAGCAGGGGGGCGGGCCGAGTCGGCCAAAATCAGCCCCAGCATTTT

D gene: NA
clone size: NA
V gene: TRBV12-5
J gene: TRBJ2-3
CDR3 protein: CASGPGTFTDTQYF
CDR3 DNA: TGTGCTAGTGGTCCTGGGACTTTCACAGATACGCAGTATTTT

D gene: NA
clone size: NA
V gene: TRBV28
J gene: TRBJ2-3
CDR3 protein: CASSLYSSLGIDTQYF
CDR3 DNA: TGTGCCAGCAGTTTATACTCTTCCCTTGGTATAGATACGCAGTATTTT

D gene: NA
clone size: NA
V gene: TRBV11-2
J gene: TRBJ1-3
CDR3 protein: CASSLEAYVSGAVSGNTIYF
CDR3 DNA: TGTGCCAGCAGCTTAGAGGCTTACGTCAGTGGGGCAGTCTCTGGAAACACCATATATTTT

D gene: NA
clone size: NA
V gene: TRBV7-3
J gene: TRBJ2-5
CDR3 protein: CASSLGSGLQETQYF
CDR3 DNA: TGTGCCAGCAGCTTAGGCAGCGGGCTTCAAGAGACCCAGTACTTC

D gene: TRBD2
clone size: NA
V gene: TRBV7-3
J gene: TRBJ2-1
CDR3 protein: CASSPMGLAYNEQFF
CDR3 DNA: TGTGCCAGCAGCCCTATGGGACTAGCGTACAATGAGCAGTTCTTC

D gene: NA
clone size: NA
V gene: TRBV27
J gene: TRBJ2-5
CDR3 protein: CASSLMGSTGETQYF
CDR3 DNA: TGTGCCAGCAGTTTGATGGGGTCGACAGGAGAGACCCAGTACTTC

D gene: NA
clone size: NA
V gene: TRBV27
J gene: TRBJ1-1
CDR3 protein: CASSRDQRGNTEAFF
CDR3 DNA: TGTGCCAGCAGTCGCGATCAGCGGGGGAACACTGAAGCTTTCTTT

D gene: TRBD1
clone size: NA
V gene: TRBV19
J gene: TRBJ1-2
CDR3 protein: CAGSSQGFNGYTF
CDR3 DNA: TGTGCCGGATCCTCACAGGGGTTTAATGGCTACACCTTC

D gene: NA
clone size: NA
V gene: TRBV24-1
J gene: TRBJ2-1
CDR3 protein: CATSSQRIYNEQFF
CDR3 DNA: TGTGCCACCAGTTCCCAGCGGATCTACAATGAGCAGTTCTTC

D gene: TRBD1
clone size: few
V gene: TRBV15
J gene: TRBJ1-5
CDR3 protein: CATSRAKGQGRGGNQPQHF
CDR3 DNA: TGTGCCACCAGCAGAGCTAAAGGACAGGGACGGGGCGGCAATCAGCCCCAGCATTTT

D gene: TRBD1
clone size: NA
V gene: TRBV7-9
J gene: TRBJ2-5
CDR3 protein: CASSLGQGQETQYF
CDR3 DNA: TGTGCCAGCAGCCTAGGACAGGGCCAAGAGACCCAGTACTTC

D gene: TRBD2
clone size: NA
V gene: TRBV4-3
J gene: TRBJ2-2
CDR3 protein: CASSQGAGTSGTLTGELFF
CDR3 DNA: TGCGCCAGCAGCCAAGGCGCCGGGACTAGCGGAACCCTCACCGGGGAGCTGTTTTTT

D gene: NA
clone size: NA
V gene: TRBV6-5
J gene: TRBJ1-4
CDR3 protein: CASRQAGEKLFF
CDR3 DNA: TGTGCCAGCAGACAAGCGGGGGAAAAACTGTTTTTT

D gene: TRBD1
clone size: once
V gene: TRBV19
J gene: TRBJ1-5
CDR3 protein: CASSPYRGGNQPQHF
CDR3 DNA: TGTGCCAGTAGTCCCTACAGGGGCGGCAATCAGCCCCAGCATTTT

D gene: NA
clone size: NA
V gene: TRBV2
J gene: TRBJ1-2
CDR3 protein: CASSEASEVYGYTF
CDR3 DNA: TGTGCCAGCAGTGAAGCCTCCGAGGTCTATGGCTACACCTTC

D gene: NA
clone size: NA
V gene: TRBV11-3
J gene: TRBJ2-3
CDR3 protein: CASRRGNADTQYF
CDR3 DNA: TGTGCCAGCAGGCGAGGAAACGCAGATACGCAGTATTTT

D gene: TRBD2
clone size: NA
V gene: TRBV27
J gene: TRBJ2-7
CDR3 protein: CASGRTSGVYEQYF
CDR3 DNA: TGTGCCAGCGGTAGGACTAGCGGAGTCTACGAGCAGTACTTC

D gene: NA
clone size: NA
V gene: TRBV30
J gene: TRBJ2-1
CDR3 protein: CAWSAQGYNEQFF
CDR3 DNA: TGTGCCTGGAGTGCCCAGGGGTACAATGAGCAGTTCTTC

D gene: TRBD1
clone size: NA
V gene: TRBV5-1
J gene: TRBJ1-1
CDR3 protein: CASSLEQGTGAFF
CDR3 DNA: TGCGCCAGCAGCTTGGAGCAGGGGACAGGAGCTTTCTTT

D gene: TRBD1
clone size: NA
V gene: TRBV24-1
J gene: TRBJ2-3
CDR3 protein: CATSDRDRRGTDTQYF
CDR3 DNA: TGTGCCACCAGTGACCGGGACAGACGGGGTACAGATACGCAGTATTTT

D gene: TRBD2
clone size: NA
V gene: TRBV11-2
J gene: TRBJ2-1
CDR3 protein: CASSLLAGSNEQFF
CDR3 DNA: TGTGCCAGCAGCTTACTAGCGGGATCCAATGAGCAGTTCTTC

D gene: NA
clone size: NA
V gene: TRBV6-6
J gene: TRBJ2-1
CDR3 protein: CASSYSSAGNNEQFF
CDR3 DNA: TGTGCCAGCAGTTACTCGAGTGCAGGGAACAATGAGCAGTTCTTC

D gene: NA
clone size: few
V gene: TRBV7-3
J gene: TRBJ2-2
CDR3 protein: CASSSKSAGELFF
CDR3 DNA: TGTGCCAGCAGCTCCAAGAGCGCCGGGGAGCTGTTTTTT

D gene: NA
clone size: NA
V gene: TRBV28
J gene: TRBJ2-5
CDR3 protein: CASSVVGGQETQYF
CDR3 DNA: TGTGCCAGCAGTGTCGTGGGGGGCCAAGAGACCCAGTACTTC

D gene: TRBD1
clone size: NA
V gene: TRBV5-8
J gene: TRBJ1-3
CDR3 protein: CASSLLPGQGNTIYF
CDR3 DNA: TGTGCCAGCAGCTTGTTACCGGGACAGGGAAACACCATATATTTT

D gene: NA
clone size: NA
V gene: TRBV7-9
J gene: TRBJ1-6
CDR3 protein: CASSLTQNNSPLHF
CDR3 DNA: TGTGCCAGCAGCTTAACACAGAATAATTCACCCCTCCACTTT

D gene: NA
clone size: NA
V gene: TRBV2
J gene: TRBJ1-4
CDR3 protein: CASGEAEKLFF
CDR3 DNA: TGTGCCAGCGGGGAGGCTGAAAAACTGTTTTTT

D gene: TRBD2
clone size: NA
V gene: TRBV5-1
J gene: TRBJ2-5
CDR3 protein: CASSLPKTSGGQETQYF
CDR3 DNA: TGCGCCAGCAGCTTGCCTAAGACTAGCGGGGGGCAAGAGACCCAGTACTTC